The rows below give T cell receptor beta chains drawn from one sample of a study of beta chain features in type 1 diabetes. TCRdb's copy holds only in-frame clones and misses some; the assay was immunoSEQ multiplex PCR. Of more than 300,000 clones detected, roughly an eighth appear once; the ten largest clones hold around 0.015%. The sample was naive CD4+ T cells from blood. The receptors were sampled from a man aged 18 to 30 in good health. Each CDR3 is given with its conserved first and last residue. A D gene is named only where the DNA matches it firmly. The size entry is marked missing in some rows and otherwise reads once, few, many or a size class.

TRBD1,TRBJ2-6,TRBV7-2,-,TGTGCCAGCAGCCCACAGGGGGCTGGGGCTGGGGCCAACGTCCTGACTTTC,CASSPQGAGAGANVLTF
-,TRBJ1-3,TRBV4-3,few,TGCGCCAGCAGCCAAGCCTTGACAGCTACCCGAGGAGGAAACACCATATATTTT,CASSQALTATRGGNTIYF
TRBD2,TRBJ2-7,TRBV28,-,TGTGCCAGCAGTTTCCAGCTAGCGGGAGTCGGCGAGCAGTACTTC,CASSFQLAGVGEQYF
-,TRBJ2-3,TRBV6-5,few,TGTGCCAGCAGATTAATAGCTCTAGGCGCAGATACGCAGTATTTT,CASRLIALGADTQYF
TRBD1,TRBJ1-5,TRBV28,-,TGTGCCAGCAGATCCGGACAGGACGATCAGCCCCAGCATTTT,CASRSGQDDQPQHF
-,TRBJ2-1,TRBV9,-,TGTGCCAGCAGCGTAGAGGGGGGGTCTGGCGATGAGCAGTTCTTC,CASSVEGGSGDEQFF
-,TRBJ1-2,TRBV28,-,TGTGCCAGCACCTGGGGGACTATGGGCGGCTACCCCTTC,CASTWGTMGGYPF
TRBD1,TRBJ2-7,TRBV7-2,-,TGTGCCAGCAGCTTAGGGACAGGCGCCTACGAGCAGTACTTC,CASSLGTGAYEQYF
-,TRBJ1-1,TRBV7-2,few,TGTGCCAGCAGCTTAGCGGCCCAGGAAAACACTGAAGCTTTCTTT,CASSLAAQENTEAFF
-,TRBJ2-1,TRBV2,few,TGTGCCAGCGTGGCCGGTCGGGGACTCAATGAGCAGTTCTTC,CASVAGRGLNEQFF
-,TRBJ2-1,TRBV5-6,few,TGTGCCAGCACCTCGTATGGACTTCCCAATGAGCAGTTCTTC,CASTSYGLPNEQFF
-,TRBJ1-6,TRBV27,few,TGTGCCAGCCTCCGTCAGCTGGACGGGGCCTATAATTCACCCCTCCACTTT,CASLRQLDGAYNSPLHF
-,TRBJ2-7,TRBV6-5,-,TGTGCCAGCAGTTACGTTTCAGGGACTTCGTCCTACGAGCAGTACTTC,CASSYVSGTSSYEQYF
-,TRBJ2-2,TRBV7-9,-,TGTGCCAGCAGCTTAGACCTAATCACCGGGGAGCTGTTTTTT,CASSLDLITGELFF
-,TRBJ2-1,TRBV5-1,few,TGCGCCAGCAGCTTGTTAGGGGAGGCCTACAATGAGCAGTTCTTC,CASSLLGEAYNEQFF
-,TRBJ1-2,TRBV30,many,TGTGCCTGGATACGACTTAACTATGGCTACACCTTC,CAWIRLNYGYTF
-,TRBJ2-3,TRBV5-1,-,TGCGCCAGCAGCTTGGAGGCAGGACAGAGCACAGATACGCAGTATTTT,CASSLEAGQSTDTQYF
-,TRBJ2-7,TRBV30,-,TGTGCCTGGAGTAGGACTCCTACCTACGAGCAGTACTTC,CAWSRTPTYEQYF
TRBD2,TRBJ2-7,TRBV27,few,TGTGCCAGCAGTACCAGGGCCCGGGGACTAGCGGGAGTGTACGAGCAGTACTTC,CASSTRARGLAGVYEQYF
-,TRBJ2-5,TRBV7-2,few,TGTGCCAGCAGCTATAATTACTTAGCCGCACAAGAGACCCAGTACTTC,CASSYNYLAAQETQYF
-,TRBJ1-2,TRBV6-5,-,TGTGCCAGCAGTTTAACAGGGAACTATGGCTACACCTTC,CASSLTGNYGYTF
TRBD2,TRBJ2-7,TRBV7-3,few,TGTGCCAGCAGCCTACAAGCGGGGCACAGCTACGAGCAGTACTTC,CASSLQAGHSYEQYF
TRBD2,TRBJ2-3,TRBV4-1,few,TGCGCCAGCAGGAGTTTGACTAGCGGGACAGATACGCAGTATTTT,CASRSLTSGTDTQYF
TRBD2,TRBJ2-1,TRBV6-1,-,TGTGCCAGCAGTGATAGTCTAGCGGACAATGAGCAGTTCTTC,CASSDSLADNEQFF
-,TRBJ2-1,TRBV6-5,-,TGTGCCATCAGGTACCGGAGCTCCTACAATGAGCAGTTCTTC,CAIRYRSSYNEQFF
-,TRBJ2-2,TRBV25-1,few,TGTGCCAGCAGTGCTTACAGGGGCGGGGCCGGGGAGCTGTTTTTT,CASSAYRGGAGELFF
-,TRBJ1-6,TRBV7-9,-,TGTGCCAGCAGCTCCACGTTAGCGATAAATTCACCCCTCCACTTT,CASSSTLAINSPLHF
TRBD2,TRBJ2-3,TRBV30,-,TGTGCCTGGAGCCGACTAGCGGGGGGGCCTGAGTATTTT,CAWSRLAGGPEYF
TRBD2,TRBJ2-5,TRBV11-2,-,TGTGCCAGCAGCCCACCCCTCGGACTAGCGGGAGAGGAGACCCAGTACTTC,CASSPPLGLAGEETQYF
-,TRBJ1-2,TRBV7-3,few,TGTGCCAGCAGCTTAACTAAGGAGGGGAATGGCTACACCTTC,CASSLTKEGNGYTF
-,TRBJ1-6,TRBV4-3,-,TGCGCCAGCAGCCAAGAATCGGGGGATTCACCCCTCCACTTT,CASSQESGDSPLHF
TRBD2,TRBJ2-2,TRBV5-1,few,TGCGCCAGCAGCCCCCGTTCGGGAGCGGGGGTTCCGGACGGGGAGCTGTTTTTT,CASSPRSGAGVPDGELFF
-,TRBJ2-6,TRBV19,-,TGTGCCAGTAGTATTAGTACTGGGGCCAACGTCCTGACTTTC,CASSISTGANVLTF
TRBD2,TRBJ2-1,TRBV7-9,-,TGTGCCAGCAGCTTTCTAGCGGGGGCCTACAATGAGCAGTTCTTC,CASSFLAGAYNEQFF
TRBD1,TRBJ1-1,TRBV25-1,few,TGTGCCAGCAGTTCCGCAGGGGGCACTGAAGCTTTCTTT,CASSSAGGTEAFF
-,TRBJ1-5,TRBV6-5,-,TGTGCCAGCAGCCCGCCAGGGCAGCCCCAGCATTTT,CASSPPGQPQHF
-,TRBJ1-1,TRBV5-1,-,TGCGCCAGCAGCTTCGGACACCAAGCTTTCTTT,CASSFGHQAFF
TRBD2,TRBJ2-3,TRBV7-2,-,TGTGCCAGCAGACTAGAGCGGGGGGGCCAAGATACGCAGTATTTT,CASRLERGGQDTQYF
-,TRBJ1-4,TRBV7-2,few,TGTGCCAGCAGCCGCCGGCAGTACAGGGATGATGAAAAACTGTTTTTT,CASSRRQYRDDEKLFF
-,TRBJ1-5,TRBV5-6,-,TGTGCCAGCAGCCCAGGGTTGGGCAATCAGCCCCAGCATTTT,CASSPGLGNQPQHF
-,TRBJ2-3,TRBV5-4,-,TGTGCCAGCAGCTTGGCAACTAGCACAGATACGCAGTATTTT,CASSLATSTDTQYF
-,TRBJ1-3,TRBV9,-,TGTGCCAGCAGCGTAGACAGGGCTGGTGGAAACACCATATATTTT,CASSVDRAGGNTIYF
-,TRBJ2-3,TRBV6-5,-,TGTGCCAGCAGTTACCTGGCGGGGCCAATCGATACGCAGTATTTT,CASSYLAGPIDTQYF
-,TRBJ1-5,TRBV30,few,TGTGCCTGGAGTGCTACAGGTTTCGGTCAGCCCCAGCATTTT,CAWSATGFGQPQHF
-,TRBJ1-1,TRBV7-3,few,TGTGCCAGCAGCTTATTTAAGAACACTGAAGCTTTCTTT,CASSLFKNTEAFF
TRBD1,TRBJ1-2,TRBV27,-,TGTGCCAGCAGGGAAGGGACAGGGGGAAGTGGCTACACCTTC,CASREGTGGSGYTF
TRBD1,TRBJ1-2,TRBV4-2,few,TGTGCCAGCAGCCAAGATGTAGGGGGCGTCAGGGGCTACACCTTC,CASSQDVGGVRGYTF
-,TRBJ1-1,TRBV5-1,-,TGCGCCAGCAGCTTGGCGGGGGTCGACACTGAAGCTTTCTTT,CASSLAGVDTEAFF
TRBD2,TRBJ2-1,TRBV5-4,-,TGTGCCAGCAGCGCCGGCAGCGGGAACTACAATGAGCAGTTCTTC,CASSAGSGNYNEQFF
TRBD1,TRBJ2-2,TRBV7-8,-,TGTGCCAGCAGTACACTCCGGGACAGGGGTGCCGGGGAGCTGTTTTTT,CASSTLRDRGAGELFF
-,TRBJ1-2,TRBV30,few,TGTGCCTGGAGCGGGAGACAAGGAGGCTACACCTTC,CAWSGRQGGYTF
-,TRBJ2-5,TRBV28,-,TGTGCCAGCAGTTTAATTCCCTCCGGCTCGCCTAGGGGTCAAGAGACCCAGTACTTC,CASSLIPSGSPRGQETQYF
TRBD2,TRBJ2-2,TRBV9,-,TGTGCCAGCAGCGTTTTTAGCGGGGGCACCGGGGAGCTGTTTTTT,CASSVFSGGTGELFF
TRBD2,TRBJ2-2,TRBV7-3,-,TGTGCCAGCAGCTTAACGCCAGGCGGGGGGCACACCGGGGAGCTGTTTTTT,CASSLTPGGGHTGELFF
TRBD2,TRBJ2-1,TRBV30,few,TGTGCCTGCGGTAAGGGACTAGCGGGGAGCTACAATGAGCAGTTCTTC,CACGKGLAGSYNEQFF
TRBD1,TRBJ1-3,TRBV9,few,TGTGCCAGCAGCGCAGGAGGACAGGCCAACTCTGGAAACACCATATATTTT,CASSAGGQANSGNTIYF